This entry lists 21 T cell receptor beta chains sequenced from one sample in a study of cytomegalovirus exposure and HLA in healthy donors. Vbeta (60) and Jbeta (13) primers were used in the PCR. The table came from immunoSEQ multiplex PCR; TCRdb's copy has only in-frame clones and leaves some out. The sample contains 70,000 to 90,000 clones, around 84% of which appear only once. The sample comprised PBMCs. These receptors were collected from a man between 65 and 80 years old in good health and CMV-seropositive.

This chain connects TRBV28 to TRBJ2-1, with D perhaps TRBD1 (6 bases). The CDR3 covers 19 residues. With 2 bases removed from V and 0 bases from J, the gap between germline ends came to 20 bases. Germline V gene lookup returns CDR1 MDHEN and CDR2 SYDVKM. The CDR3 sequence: CASSLRMGTTTSSYNEQFF. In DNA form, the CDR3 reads TGTGCCAGCAGTTTACGAATGGGGACAACTACAAGCTCCTACAATGAGCAGTTCTTC.

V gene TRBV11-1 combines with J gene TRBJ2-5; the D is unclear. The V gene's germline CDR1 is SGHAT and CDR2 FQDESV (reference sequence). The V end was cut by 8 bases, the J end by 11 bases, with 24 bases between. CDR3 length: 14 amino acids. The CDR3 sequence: CASAARYPLEEQYF. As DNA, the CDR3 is TGTGCCAGCGCCGCTAGATACCCTTTGGAAGAGCAGTACTTC.

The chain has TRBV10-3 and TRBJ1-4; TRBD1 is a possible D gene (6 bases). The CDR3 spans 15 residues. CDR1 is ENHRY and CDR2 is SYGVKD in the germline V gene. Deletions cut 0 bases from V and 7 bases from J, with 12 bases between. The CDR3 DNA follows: TGTGCCATCAGTGAGTCGATCACAGGGCGTGAAAAACTGTTTTTT. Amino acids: CAISESITGREKLFF.

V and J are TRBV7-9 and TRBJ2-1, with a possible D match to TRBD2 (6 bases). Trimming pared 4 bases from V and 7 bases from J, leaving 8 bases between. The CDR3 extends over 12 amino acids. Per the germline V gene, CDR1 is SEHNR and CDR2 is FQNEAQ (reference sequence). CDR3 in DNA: TGTGCCAGCAGCTCCAGCGGGAATGAGCAGTTCTTC. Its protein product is CASSSSGNEQFF.

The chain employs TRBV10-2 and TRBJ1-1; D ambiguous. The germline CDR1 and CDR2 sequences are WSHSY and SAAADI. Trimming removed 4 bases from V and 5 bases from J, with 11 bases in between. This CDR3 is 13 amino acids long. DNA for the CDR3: TGCGCCAGCAGTGTCGGGTTGCGGACTGAAGCTTTCTTT. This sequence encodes CASSVGLRTEAFF.

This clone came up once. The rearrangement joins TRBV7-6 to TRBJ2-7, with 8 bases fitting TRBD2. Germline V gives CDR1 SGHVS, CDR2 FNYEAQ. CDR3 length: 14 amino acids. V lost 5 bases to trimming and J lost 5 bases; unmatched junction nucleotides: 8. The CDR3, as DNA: TGTGCCAGCAGCCCCTCGGGAGGGGGTCACGAGCAGTACTTC. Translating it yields CASSPSGGGHEQYF.

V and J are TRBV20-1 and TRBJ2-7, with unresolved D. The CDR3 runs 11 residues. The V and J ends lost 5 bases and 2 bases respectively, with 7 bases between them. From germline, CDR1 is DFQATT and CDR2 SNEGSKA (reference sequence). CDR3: CSAALTYEQYF. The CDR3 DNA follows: TGCAGTGCTGCCCTAACCTACGAGCAGTACTTC.

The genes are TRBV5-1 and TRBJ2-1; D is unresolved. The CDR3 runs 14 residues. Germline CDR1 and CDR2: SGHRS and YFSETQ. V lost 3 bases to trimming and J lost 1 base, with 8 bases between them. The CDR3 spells CASSSGGSYNEQFF. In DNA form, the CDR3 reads TGCGCCAGCAGCTCCGGCGGATCCTACAATGAGCAGTTCTTC.

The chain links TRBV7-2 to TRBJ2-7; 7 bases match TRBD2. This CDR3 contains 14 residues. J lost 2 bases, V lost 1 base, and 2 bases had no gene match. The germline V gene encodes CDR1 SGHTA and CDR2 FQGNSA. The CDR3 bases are TGTGCCAGCAGCTTAGTCCGGGGGGCCTACGAGCAGTACTTC. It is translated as CASSLVRGAYEQYF.

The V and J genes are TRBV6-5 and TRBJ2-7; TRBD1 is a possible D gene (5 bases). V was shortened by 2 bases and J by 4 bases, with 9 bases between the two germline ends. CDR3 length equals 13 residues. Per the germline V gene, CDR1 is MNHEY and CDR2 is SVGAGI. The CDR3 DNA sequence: TGTGCCAGCAGTTACGGGGCTAAGTACGAGCAGTACTTC. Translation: CASSYGAKYEQYF.

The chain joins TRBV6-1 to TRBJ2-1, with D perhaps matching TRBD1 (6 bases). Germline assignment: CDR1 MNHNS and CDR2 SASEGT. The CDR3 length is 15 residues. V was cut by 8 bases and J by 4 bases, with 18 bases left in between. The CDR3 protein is CASGQTTGIYNEQFF. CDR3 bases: TGTGCCAGCGGACAAACGACAGGTATATACAATGAGCAGTTCTTC.

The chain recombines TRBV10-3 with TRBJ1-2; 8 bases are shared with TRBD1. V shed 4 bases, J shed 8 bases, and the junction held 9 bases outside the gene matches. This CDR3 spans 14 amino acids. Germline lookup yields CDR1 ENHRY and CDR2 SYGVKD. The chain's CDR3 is CAISGDRGESGYTF. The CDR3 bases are TGTGCCATCAGTGGCGACAGGGGTGAAAGCGGCTACACCTTC.

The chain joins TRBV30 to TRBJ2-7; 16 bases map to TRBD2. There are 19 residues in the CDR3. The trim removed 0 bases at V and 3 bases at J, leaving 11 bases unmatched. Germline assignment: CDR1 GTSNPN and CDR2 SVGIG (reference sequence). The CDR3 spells CAWSVLPGTSGRGHYEQYF. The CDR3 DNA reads TGTGCCTGGAGTGTACTCCCTGGGACTAGCGGGAGGGGACACTACGAGCAGTACTTC.

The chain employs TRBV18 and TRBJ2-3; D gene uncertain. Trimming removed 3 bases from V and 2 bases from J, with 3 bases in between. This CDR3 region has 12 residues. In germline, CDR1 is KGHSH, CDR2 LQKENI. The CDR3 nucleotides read TGTGCCAGCTCACCTTACACAGATACGCAGTATTTT. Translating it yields CASSPYTDTQYF.

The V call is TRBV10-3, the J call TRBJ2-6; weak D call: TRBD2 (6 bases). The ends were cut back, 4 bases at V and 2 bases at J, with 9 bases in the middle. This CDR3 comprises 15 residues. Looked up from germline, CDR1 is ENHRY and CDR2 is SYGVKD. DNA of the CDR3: TGTGCCATCAGTGGCTCTAGCGCTGGGGCCAACGTCCTGACTTTC. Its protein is CAISGSSAGANVLTF.

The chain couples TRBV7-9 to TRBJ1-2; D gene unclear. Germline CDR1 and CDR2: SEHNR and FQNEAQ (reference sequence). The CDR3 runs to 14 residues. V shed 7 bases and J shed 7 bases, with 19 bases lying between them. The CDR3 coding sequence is TGTGCCAGCAAAATGGAGGCCTGGGAGCGTGGCTACACCTTC. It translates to CASKMEAWERGYTF.

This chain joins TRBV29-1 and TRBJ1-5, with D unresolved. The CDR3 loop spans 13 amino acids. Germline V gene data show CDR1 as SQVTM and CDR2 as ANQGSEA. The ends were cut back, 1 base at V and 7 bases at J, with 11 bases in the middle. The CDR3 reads CSVEVFESQPQHF. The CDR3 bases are TGCAGCGTTGAAGTTTTCGAGAGCCAGCCCCAGCATTTT.

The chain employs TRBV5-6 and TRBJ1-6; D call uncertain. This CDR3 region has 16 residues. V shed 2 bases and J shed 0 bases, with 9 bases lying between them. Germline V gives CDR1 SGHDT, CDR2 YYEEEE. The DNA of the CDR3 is TGTGCCAGCAGCTTCGACTCCAGCTCCTATAATTCACCCCTCCACTTT. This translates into CASSFDSSSYNSPLHF.

CDR3 loop: CASRTSQGIRGYTF. The CDR3 region has the DNA TGTGCCAGTAGAACTTCACAGGGGATCCGTGGCTACACCTTC. The V call is TRBV19, the J call TRBJ1-2; 7 nucleotides match TRBD1. Germline V gives CDR1 LNHDA, CDR2 SQIVND (reference sequence). The length of the CDR3 is 14 residues. V lost 6 bases to trimming and J lost 7 bases; unmatched junction nucleotides: 11.

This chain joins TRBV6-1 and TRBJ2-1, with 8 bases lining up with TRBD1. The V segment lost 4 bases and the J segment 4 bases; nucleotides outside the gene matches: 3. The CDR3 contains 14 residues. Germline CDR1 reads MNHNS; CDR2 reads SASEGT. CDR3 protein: CASSAGTGYNEQFF. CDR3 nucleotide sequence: TGTGCCAGCAGTGCCGGGACAGGTTACAATGAGCAGTTCTTC.

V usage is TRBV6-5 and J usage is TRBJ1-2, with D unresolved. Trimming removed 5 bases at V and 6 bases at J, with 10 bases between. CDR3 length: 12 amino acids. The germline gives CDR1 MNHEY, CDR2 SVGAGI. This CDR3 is CASSTALDGYTF. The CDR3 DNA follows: TGTGCCAGCAGTACAGCCCTGGATGGCTACACCTTC.